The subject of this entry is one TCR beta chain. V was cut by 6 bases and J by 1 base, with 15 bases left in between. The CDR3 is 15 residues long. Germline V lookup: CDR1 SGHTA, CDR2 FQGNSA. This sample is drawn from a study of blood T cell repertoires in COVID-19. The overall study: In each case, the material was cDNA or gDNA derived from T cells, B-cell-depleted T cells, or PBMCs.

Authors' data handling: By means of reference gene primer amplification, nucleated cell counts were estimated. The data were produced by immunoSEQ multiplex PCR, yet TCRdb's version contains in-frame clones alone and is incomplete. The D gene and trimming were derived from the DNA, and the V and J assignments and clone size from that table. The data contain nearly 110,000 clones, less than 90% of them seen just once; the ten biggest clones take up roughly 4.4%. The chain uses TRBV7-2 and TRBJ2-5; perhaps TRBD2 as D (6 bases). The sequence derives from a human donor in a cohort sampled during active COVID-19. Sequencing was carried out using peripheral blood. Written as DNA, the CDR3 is TGTGCCAGCAGTGCACCGCGGGGCCTCCAAGAGACCCAGTACTTC. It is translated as CASSAPRGLQETQYF.